The clone carrying this TCR beta chain was seen repeatedly, ten times or more. The sample is drawn from a study of quantifying T cell responses using KT2 cells. Study at large: RNA was reverse transcribed with TCR alpha and beta constant-region primers.

Each cDNA got a UMI-containing oligo ligated at its 3' end. An equimolar mix of RC1.1 and RC1.2 primed the beta chain across TRBC1 and TRBC2. Using its own MiXCR run on the UMI-ligation and nested PCR reads, TCRdb lists one record per CDR3 protein. Found here are tens of thousands of distinct CDR3 sequences, approximately 10% of them singletons; the top ten hold 8.5% to 10%. After removal of 8 bases from V and 4 bases from J, the junction contained 5 bases not matched to a gene. Germline V CDR1 and CDR2: MNHNS, SASEGT. This CDR3 spans 15 amino acids. Different KT2-to-PBMC ratios were created with a constant PBMC count.

This sequence was found in a human donor. Sequences were obtained from PBMCs spiked with cells of the T cell clone KT2. The chain recombines TRBV6-1 with TRBJ2-2; TRBD2 agrees at 12 bases. As DNA, the CDR3 is TGTGCCAGCTCTAGCGGGGGGGCCCGCACCGGGGAGCTGTTTTTT. Its protein is CASSSGGARTGELFF.